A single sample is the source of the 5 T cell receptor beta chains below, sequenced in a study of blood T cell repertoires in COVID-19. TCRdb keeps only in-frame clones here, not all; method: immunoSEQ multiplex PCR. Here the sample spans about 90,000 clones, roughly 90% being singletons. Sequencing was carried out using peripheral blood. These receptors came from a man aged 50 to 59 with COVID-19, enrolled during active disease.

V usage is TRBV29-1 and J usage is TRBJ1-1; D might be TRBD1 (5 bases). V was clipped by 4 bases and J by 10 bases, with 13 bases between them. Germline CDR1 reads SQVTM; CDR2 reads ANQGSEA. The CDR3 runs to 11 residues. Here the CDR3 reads CSVGVQGSAFF. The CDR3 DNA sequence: TGCAGCGTTGGAGTGCAGGGTTCAGCTTTCTTT.

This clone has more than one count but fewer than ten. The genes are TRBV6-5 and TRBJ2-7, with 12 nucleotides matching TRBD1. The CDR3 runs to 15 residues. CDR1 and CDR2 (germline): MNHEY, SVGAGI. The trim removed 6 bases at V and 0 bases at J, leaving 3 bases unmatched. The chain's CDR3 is CASSRDRGPSYEQYF. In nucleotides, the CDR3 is TGTGCCAGCAGCCGGGACAGGGGGCCCTCCTACGAGCAGTACTTC.

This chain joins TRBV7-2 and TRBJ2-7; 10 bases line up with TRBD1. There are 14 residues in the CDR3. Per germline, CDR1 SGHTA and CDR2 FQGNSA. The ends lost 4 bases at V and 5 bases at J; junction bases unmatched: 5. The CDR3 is CASSSRQGADEQYF. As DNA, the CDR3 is TGTGCCAGCAGCTCCCGACAGGGGGCCGACGAGCAGTACTTC. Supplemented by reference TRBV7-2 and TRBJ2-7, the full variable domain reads GAGVSQSPSNKVTEKGKDVELRCDPISGHTALYWYRQSLGQGLEFLIYFQGNSAPDKSGLPSDRFSAERTGGSVSTLTIQRTQQEDSAVYLCASSSRQGADEQYFGPGTRLTVT.

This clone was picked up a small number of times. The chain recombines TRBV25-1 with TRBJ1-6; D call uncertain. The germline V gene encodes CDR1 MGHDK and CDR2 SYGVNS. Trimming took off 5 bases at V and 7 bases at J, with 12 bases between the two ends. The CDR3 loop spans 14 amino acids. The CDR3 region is CASSLAQVNSPLHF. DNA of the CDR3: TGTGCCAGCAGTTTGGCACAAGTAAATTCACCCCTCCACTTT. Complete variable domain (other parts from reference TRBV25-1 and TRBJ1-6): EADIYQTPRYLVIGTGKKITLECSQTMGHDKMYWYQQDPGMELHLIHYSYGVNSTEKGDLSSESTVSRIRTEHFPLTLESARPSHTSQYLCASSLAQVNSPLHFGNGTRLTVT.

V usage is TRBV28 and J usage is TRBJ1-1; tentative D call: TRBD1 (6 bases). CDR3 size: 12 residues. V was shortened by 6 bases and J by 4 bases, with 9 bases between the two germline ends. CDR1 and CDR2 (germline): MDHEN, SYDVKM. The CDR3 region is CASSPRGTEAFF. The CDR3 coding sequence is TGTGCCAGCAGCCCCAGGGGCACTGAAGCTTTCTTT.